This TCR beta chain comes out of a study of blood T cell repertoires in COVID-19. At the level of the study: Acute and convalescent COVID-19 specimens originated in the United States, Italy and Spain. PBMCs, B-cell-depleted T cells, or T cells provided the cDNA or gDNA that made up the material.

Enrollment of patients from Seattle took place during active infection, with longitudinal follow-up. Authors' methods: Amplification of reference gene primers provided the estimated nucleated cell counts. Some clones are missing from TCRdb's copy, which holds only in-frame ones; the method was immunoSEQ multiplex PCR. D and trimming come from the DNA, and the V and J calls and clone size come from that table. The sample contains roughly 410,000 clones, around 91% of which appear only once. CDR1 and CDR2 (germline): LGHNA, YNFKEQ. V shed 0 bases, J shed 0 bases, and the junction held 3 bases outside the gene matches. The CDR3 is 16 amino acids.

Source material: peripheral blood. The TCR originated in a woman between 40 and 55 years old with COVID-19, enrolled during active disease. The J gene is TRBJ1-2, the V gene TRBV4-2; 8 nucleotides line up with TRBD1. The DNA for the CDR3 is TGTGCCAGCAGCCAAGATGGGACAGGATCTAACTATGGCTACACCTTC. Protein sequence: CASSQDGTGSNYGYTF.